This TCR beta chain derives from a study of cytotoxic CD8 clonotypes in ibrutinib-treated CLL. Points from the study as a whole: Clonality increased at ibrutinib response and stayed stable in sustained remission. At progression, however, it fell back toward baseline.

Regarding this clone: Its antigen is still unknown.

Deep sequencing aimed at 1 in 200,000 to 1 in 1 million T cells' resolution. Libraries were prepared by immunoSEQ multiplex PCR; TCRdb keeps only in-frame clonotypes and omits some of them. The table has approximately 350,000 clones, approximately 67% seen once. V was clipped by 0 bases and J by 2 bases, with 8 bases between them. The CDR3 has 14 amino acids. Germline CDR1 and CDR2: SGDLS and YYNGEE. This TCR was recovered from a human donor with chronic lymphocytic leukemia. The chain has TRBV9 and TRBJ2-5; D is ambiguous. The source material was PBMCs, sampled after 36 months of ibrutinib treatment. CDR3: CASSVGFPQETQYF. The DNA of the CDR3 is TGTGCCAGCAGCGTAGGATTTCCTCAAGAGACCCAGTACTTC.